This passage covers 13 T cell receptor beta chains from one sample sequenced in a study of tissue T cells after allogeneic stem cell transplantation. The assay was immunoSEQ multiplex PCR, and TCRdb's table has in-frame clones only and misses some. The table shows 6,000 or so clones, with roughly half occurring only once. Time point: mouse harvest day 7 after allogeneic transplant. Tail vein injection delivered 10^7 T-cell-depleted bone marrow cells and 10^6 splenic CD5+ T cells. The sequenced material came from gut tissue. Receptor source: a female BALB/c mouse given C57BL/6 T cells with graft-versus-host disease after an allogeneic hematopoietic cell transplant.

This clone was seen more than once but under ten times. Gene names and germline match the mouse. CDR3 sequence: CASSLHHSAETLYF. The CDR3 DNA, read in part, is TGTGCCAGCTCTCTTCACCATAGTGCAGAAACGCTGTAT. V is TRBV12-1 and J is TRBJ2-3; D unclear. Sequencing ends 1 residue short of the CDR3 end; the germline J gene provides the rest. The CDR3 runs 14 residues. V gave up 1 base and J gave up 0 bases, with 7 bases separating them. Germline CDR1 SGHSN, CDR2 HYEKVE.

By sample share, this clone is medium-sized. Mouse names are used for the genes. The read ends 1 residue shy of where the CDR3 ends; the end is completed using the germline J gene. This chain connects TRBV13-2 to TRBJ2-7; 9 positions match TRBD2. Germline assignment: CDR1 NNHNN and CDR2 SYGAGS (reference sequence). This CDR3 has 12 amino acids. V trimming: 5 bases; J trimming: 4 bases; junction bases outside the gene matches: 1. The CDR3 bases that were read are TGTGCCAGCGGGACTGGGGGATATGAACAGTAC. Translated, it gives CASGTGGYEQY. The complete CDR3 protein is CASGTGGYEQYF.

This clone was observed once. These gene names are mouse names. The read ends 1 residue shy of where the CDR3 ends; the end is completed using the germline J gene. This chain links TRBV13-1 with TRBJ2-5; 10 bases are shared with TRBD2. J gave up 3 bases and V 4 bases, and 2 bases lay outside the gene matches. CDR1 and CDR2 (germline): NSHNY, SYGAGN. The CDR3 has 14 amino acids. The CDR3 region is CASSRTGGQDTQYF. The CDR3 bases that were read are TGTGCCAGCAGTCGGACTGGGGGACAAGACACCCAGTAC.

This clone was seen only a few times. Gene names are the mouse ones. CDR3 in amino acids: CGAPAGEQFF. The CDR3 DNA, read in part, is TGTGGTGCTCCGGCCGGTGAGCAGTTC. The genes are TRBV20 and TRBJ2-1; D not certain. The sequence runs out 1 residue before the end of the CDR3; the remainder is reconstructed from the germline J gene. CDR1 GFQATS and CDR2 STVNSAI come from the germline V gene. The V end lost 5 bases, the J end lost 9 bases, and 8 bases lay between the germline ends. The CDR3 consists of 10 residues.

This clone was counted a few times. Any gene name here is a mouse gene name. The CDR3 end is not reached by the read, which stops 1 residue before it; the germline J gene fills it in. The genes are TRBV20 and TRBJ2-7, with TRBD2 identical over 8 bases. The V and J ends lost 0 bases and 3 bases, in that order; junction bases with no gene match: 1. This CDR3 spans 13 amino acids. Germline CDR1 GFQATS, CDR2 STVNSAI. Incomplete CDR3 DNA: TGTGGTGCTAGGGATGGGGGGGGCTATGAACAGTAC. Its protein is CGARDGGGYEQY. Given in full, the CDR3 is CGARDGGGYEQYF.

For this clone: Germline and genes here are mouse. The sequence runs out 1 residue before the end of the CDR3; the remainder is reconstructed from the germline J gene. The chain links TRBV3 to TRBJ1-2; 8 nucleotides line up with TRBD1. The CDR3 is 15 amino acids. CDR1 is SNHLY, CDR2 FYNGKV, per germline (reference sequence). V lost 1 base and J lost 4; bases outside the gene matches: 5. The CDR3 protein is CASSLVTGAPSDYTF. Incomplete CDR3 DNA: TGTGCCAGCAGCTTAGTGACAGGGGCACCCTCCGACTACACC.

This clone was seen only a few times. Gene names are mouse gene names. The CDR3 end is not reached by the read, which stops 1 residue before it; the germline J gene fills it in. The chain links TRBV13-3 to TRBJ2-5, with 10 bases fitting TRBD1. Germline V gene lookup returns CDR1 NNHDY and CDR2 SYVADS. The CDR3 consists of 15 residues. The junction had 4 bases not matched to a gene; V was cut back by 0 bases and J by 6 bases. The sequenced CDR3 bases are TGTGCCAGCAGTGATGCAGCGGACAGGGGGGACACCCAGTAC. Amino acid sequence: CASSDAADRGDTQY. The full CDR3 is CASSDAADRGDTQYF.

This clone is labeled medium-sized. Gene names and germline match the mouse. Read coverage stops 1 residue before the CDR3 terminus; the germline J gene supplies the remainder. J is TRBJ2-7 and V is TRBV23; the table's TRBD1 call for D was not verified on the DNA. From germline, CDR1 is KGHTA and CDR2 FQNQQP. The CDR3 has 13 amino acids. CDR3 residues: CSSSQSAGYEQYF. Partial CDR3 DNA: TGCTCCAGCAGTCAATCGGCAGGGTATGAACAGTAC.

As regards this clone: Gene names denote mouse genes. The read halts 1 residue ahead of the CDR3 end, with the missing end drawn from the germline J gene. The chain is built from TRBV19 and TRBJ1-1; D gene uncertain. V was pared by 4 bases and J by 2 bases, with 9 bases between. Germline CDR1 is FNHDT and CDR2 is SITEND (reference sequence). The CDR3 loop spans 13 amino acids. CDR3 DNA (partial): TGTGCCAGCAGTCTCACAACCAACACAGAAGTCTTC. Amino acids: CASSLTTNTEVF. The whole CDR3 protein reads CASSLTTNTEVFF.

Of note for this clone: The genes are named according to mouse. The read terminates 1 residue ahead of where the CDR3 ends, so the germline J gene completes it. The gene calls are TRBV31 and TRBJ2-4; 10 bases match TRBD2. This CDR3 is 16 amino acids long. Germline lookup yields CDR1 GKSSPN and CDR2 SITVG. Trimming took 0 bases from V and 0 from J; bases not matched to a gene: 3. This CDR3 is CAWSLRTGGSQNTLYF. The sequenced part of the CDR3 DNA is TGTGCCTGGAGTCTAAGGACTGGGGGTAGTCAAAACACCTTGTAC.

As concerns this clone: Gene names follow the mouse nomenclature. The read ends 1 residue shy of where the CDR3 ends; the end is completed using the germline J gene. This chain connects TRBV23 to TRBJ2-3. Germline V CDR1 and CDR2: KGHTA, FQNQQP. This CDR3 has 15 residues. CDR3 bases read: TGCTCCAGCAGTCAATCGGCCGGGGAGGCAGAAACGCTGTAT. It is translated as CSSSQSAGEAETLY. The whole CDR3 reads CSSSQSAGEAETLYF.

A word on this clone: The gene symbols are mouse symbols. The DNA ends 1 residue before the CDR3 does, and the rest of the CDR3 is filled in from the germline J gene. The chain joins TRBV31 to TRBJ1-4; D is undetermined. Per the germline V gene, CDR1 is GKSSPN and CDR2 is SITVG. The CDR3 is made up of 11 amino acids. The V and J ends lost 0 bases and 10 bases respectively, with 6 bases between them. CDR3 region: CAWSLSGRLFF. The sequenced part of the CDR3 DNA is TGTGCCTGGAGTCTGAGCGGAAGATTATTT.

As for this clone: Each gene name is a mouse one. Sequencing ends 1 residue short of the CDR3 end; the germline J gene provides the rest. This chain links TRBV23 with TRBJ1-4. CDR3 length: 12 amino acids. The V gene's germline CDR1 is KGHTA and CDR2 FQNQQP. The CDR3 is CSSSQGRERLFF. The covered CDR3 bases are TGCTCCAGCAGTCAAGGCCGCGAAAGATTATTT.